This TCR beta chain appears in the sequencing data of a study of shared clonotypes between healthy human individuals. Naive-designated CD8 cells lacked CD45RO, were positively enriched for CCR7, and omitted terminally differentiated effector memory CD45RA+ cells. Findings of the study overall: Lower generation probabilities were found for non-shared clonotypes than for those shared by all four donors.

Sequencing used immunoSEQ multiplex PCR; TCRdb keeps in-frame clones, though not all of them. The sample includes about 2.2 million clones, about 92% of them seen just once. As regards this clone: Its target is unknown.

Sequencing used naive CD8+ T cells from PBMCs. This receptor was taken from a man between 18 and 29 years old in good health. Some clones in this sample may be carry-over from other donors' samples.

The CDR3 protein is CASSIAHEQYF. CDR3 sequence (DNA): TGTGCCAGTAGTATCGCCCACGAGCAGTACTTC. This chain joins TRBV19 and TRBJ2-7; D not resolved. The germline gives CDR1 LNHDA, CDR2 SQIVND (reference sequence). This CDR3 has 11 amino acids. V was pared by 3 bases and J by 5 bases, with 5 bases between.